These 2 T cell receptor beta chains originate from one sample sequenced in a study of CD8 T cells in Susac syndrome. Roughly 0.45 to 1 ug RNA was reverse transcribed with random hexamers. MiXCR was run by TCRdb on the immunoSEQ multiplex PCR reads, yielding one entry per CDR3 protein. This sample has approximately 120,000 distinct CDR3 sequences, with around 94% found just once. Sequencing was carried out using CD4+ T cells from PBMCs. Source of these receptors: a human donor in good health.

The rearrangement uses TRBV5-4 and TRBJ2-3; D not resolved. V gave up 0 bases and J gave up 5 bases, with 4 bases separating them. Germline V lookup: CDR1 SGHNT, CDR2 YYREEE (reference sequence). CDR3 length equals 12 residues. The CDR3 region has the DNA TGTGCCAGCAGCTTGGAGGGAGATACGCAGTATTTT. Translated: CASSLEGDTQYF. The full variable domain, in which reference TRBV5-4 and TRBJ2-3 provide the parts outside the CDR3, is ETGVTQSPTHLIKTRGQQVTLRCSSQSGHNTVSWYQQALGQGPQFIFQYYREEENGRGNFPPRFSGLQFPNYSSELNVNALELDDSALYLCASSLEGDTQYFGPGTRLTVL.

V and J are TRBV7-9 and TRBJ2-2, with D possibly being TRBD2 (5 bases). The V gene lost 7 bases and the J gene lost 4 bases, with 19 bases spanning the gap. This CDR3 has 16 residues. Germline V gene sequence: CDR1 SEHNR, CDR2 FQNEAQ (reference sequence). CDR3: CASTVLGGPSTGELFF. The CDR3, as DNA: TGTGCCAGCACCGTATTAGGAGGCCCTAGCACCGGGGAGCTGTTTTTT.